This record concerns one TCR beta chain sequence. The antigen it recognizes is unknown. Base qualities are missing; no much larger clone stands one base away. These data come from a study of T-cell memory formation after mild COVID-19 (dated by TCRdb to about 2021). General notes on the study: TCR sequence clusters from the two donors were found to be largely donor specific. T-cell clones expanding and contracting after mild COVID-19 in a couple of donors were tracked by longitudinal TCRalpha and TCRbeta repertoire sequencing. The cohort comprised two young, previously healthy adult volunteers, one female and one male.

The reads were generated on an Illumina NovaSeq 6000. TCRalpha and TCRbeta cDNA libraries were constructed by 5'RACE with constant-segment primers, with sample barcodes and unique molecular identifiers being introduced. Trizol reagent was used to extract RNA from every sample. The libraries were amplified in two PCR steps, and the second step added a second sample barcode and Illumina TruSeq adapters. Libraries were sequenced on an Illumina NovaSeq with 2 x 150 bp paired-end reads. Processing in the source paper ran as follows. Demultiplexing of reads and collapsing into UMI-guided consensus sequences were performed with migec v1.2.7. Using mixcr v2.1.11, UMI consensuses were aligned to TRA and TRB V and J templates and then assembled into clonotypes. A clonotype was counted as expanded or contracted only when both edgeR and NoisET called the clonotype significant, with the noise models trained on biological replicates. edgeR calls used a false discovery rate-adjusted p below 0.01 and a log2 fold-change threshold of 1. As an exploratory analysis of dynamics, max-normalized trajectories of the 1000 most abundant clonotypes were examined with PCA combined with hierarchical clustering. Separately sequenced CD4+ and CD8+ repertoires were used to assign the CD4 or CD8 phenotype of responding clones. Clones were called with MiXCR by TCRdb after fastp trimmed the public reads at Q25, and only in-frame beta chains were retained. Rows matching on CDR3 protein sequence are summarized as one entry with the most common DNA and genes. The V and J calls shown here were made by TCRdb, not taken from the authors' results. The sample yields 190,000 or so distinct CDR3 sequences; roughly 23% were counted once. 20% to 25% of the sample belongs to the ten largest clones.

Ficoll-Paque density gradient centrifugation was used to isolate PBMCs. V loses 8 bases, J loses 8 bases, and the germline ends lie 27 bases apart. The CDR1 and CDR2 encoded by the germline V gene are SNHLY and FYNNEI. Measured from the cysteine to the phenylalanine, the CDR3 is 16 residues long. This entry keeps only the CDR3 DNA: 48 bases, framed from base 1. Findings and caveats that apply to the study as a whole: Only two mild cases were covered by the study, and larger cohorts that include severe cases with pre-infection samples were considered necessary. Balanced CD4/CD8 phenotypes were observed for clones contracting from day 15 to 85, whereas a bias towards CD4+ was observed for a second wave of clones expanding from day 15 to 37. Contracting CD4+ clones were located mainly in the CM and EM memory subsets, whereas CD8+ clones were found to be enriched in EMRA. SARS-CoV-2 specificity of the second-wave clones peaking on day 37 was not confirmed. Some responding clones were found in pre-infection memory, which suggests that pre-existing cross-reactive memory T cells took part in the SARS-CoV-2 response.

The chain couples TRBV2 to TRBJ1-1; 6 matching bases give a weak D call of TRBD1. Sequencing was performed on PBMCs or a T cell subset sorted from them (not recorded which). The TCR was taken from an adult woman who had mild COVID-19 (a few samples of this study predate the infection). The sample titles of this study are shuffled in the database, so cell type and time point are left out; the donor was told from shared clones. The DNA reads as follows: TGTGCCAGCGGCGATGTCCCGGACAGACGTTTCGAGGAAGCTTTCTTT. It translates as CASGDVPDRRFEEAFF. The reference TRBV2 and TRBJ1-1 proteins fill in what lies around the CDR3, so the full variable domain reads EPEVTQTPSHQVTQMGQEVILRCVPISNHLYFYWYRQILGQKVEFLVSFYNNEISEKSEIFDDQFSVERPDGSNFTLKIRSTKLEDSAMYFCASGDVPDRRFEEAFFGQGTRLTVV.